This paragraph covers one TCR beta chain sequence. What it binds is not known. The CDR3 runs to 15 residues. The V and J ends lost 8 bases and 3 bases, in that order; junction bases with no gene match: 8. CDR1 is LNHDA and CDR2 is SQIVND in the germline V gene (reference sequence). The data were taken from a study of T cell repertoires in cytomegalovirus infection. Study at large: Evidence of both CMV infection and a matching HLA type came from public TCR beta signatures. Study-wide results and caveats: Carriers of CMV plus the relevant HLA were identified by cumulative public TCR beta family frequency. The study found HLA-C-restricted CMV-specific TCR beta clonotypes dominating the ex vivo response.

TCRdb reprocessed the reads via MiXCR and lists one record per CDR3 protein. The sample contains around 260,000 distinct CDR3 sequences, more than 20% of which appear only once. This receptor was obtained from a human donor in good health (CMV status not recorded). Some clones in this sample may be carry-over from other donors' samples. Sequencing was carried out using PBMCs. The chain has TRBV19 and TRBJ2-1; 9 nucleotides line up with TRBD2. CDR3 nucleotide sequence: TGTGCCAGTTCTGGGGCGCGGGGGGGCTACAATGAGCAGTTCTTC. It encodes CASSGARGGYNEQFF. The whole variable domain, filled in from reference TRBV19 and TRBJ2-1, reads DGGITQSPKYLFRKEGQNVTLSCEQNLNHDAMYWYRQDPGQGLRLIYYSQIVNDFQKGDIAEGYSVSREKKESFPLTVTSAQKNPTAFYLCASSGARGGYNEQFFGPGTRLTVL.